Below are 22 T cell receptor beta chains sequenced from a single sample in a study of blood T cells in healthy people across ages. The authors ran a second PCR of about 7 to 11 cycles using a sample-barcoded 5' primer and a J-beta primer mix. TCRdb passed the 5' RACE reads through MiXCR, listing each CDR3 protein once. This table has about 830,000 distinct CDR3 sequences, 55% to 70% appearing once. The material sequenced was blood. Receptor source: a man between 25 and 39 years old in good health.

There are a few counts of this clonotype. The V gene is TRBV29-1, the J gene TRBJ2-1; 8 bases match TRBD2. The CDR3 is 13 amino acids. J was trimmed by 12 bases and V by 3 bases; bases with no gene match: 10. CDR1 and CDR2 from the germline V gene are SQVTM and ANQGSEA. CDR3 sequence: CSVDTSGRGGQFF. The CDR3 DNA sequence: TGCAGCGTTGACACTAGCGGTAGGGGGGGGCAGTTCTTC.

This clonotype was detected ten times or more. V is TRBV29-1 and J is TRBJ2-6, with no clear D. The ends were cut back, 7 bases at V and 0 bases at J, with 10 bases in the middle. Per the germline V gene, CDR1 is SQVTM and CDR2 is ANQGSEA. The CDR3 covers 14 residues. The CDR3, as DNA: TGCAGCGCTCGGACGGACTCTGGGGCCAACGTCCTGACTTTC. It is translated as CSARTDSGANVLTF. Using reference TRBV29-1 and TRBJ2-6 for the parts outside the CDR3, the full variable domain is SAVISQKPSRDICQRGTSLTIQCQVDSQVTMMFWYRQQPGQSLTLIATANQGSEATYESGFVIDKFPISRPNLTFSTLTVSNMSPEDSSIYLCSARTDSGANVLTFGAGSRLTVL.

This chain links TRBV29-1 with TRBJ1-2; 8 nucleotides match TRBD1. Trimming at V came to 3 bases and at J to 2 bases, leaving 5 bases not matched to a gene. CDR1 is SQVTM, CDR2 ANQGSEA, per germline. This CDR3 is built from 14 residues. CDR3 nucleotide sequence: TGCAGCGTTGACCGGGACAGGCCGAACTATGGCTACACCTTC. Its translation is CSVDRDRPNYGYTF. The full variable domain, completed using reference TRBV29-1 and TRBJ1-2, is SAVISQKPSRDICQRGTSLTIQCQVDSQVTMMFWYRQQPGQSLTLIATANQGSEATYESGFVIDKFPISRPNLTFSTLTVSNMSPEDSSIYLCSVDRDRPNYGYTFGSGTRLTVV.

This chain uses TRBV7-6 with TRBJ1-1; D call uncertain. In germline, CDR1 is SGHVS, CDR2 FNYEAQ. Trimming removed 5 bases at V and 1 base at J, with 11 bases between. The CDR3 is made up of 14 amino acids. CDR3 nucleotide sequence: TGTGCCAGCAGCGCCCAAATGGGGAACACTGAAGCTTTCTTT. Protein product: CASSAQMGNTEAFF. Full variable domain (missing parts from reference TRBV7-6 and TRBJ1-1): GAGVSQSPRYKVTKRGQDVALRCDPISGHVSLYWYRQALGQGPEFLTYFNYEAQQDKSGLPNDRFSAERPEGSISTLTIQRTEQRDSAMYRCASSAQMGNTEAFFGQGTRLTVV.

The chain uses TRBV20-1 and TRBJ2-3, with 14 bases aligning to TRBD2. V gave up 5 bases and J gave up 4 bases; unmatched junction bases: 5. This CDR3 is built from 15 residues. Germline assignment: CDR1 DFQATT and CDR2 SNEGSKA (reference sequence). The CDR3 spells CSAPRLAGGPDTQYF. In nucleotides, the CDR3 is TGCAGTGCTCCCAGACTAGCGGGAGGGCCAGATACGCAGTATTTT.

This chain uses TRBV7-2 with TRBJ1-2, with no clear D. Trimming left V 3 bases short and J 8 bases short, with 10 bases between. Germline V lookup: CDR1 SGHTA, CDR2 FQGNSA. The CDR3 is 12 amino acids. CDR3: CASSFRADGYTF. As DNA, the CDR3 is TGTGCCAGCAGCTTCCGGGCGGACGGCTACACCTTC.

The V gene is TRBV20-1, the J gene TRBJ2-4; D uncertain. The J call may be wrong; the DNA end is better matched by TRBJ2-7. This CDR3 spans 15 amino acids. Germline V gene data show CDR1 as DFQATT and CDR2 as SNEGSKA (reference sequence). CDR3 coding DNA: TGCAGTGCTAGACAGCCGGTGGGATTAGCCGACGAGCAGTACTTC. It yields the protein CSARQPVGLADEQYF.

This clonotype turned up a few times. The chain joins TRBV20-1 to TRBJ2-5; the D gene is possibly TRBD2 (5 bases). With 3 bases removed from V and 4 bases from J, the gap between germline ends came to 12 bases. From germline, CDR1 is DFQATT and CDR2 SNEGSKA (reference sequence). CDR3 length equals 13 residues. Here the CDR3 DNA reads TGCAGTGCTAGGTCTCCGGCGGGAGAGACCCAGTACTTC. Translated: CSARSPAGETQYF.

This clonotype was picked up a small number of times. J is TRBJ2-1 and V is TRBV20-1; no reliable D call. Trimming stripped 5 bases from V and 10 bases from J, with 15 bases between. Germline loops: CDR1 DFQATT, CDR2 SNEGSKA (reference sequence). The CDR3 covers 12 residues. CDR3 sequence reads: CSAPTNLGEQFF. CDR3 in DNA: TGCAGTGCTCCTACGAATCTAGGGGAGCAGTTCTTC.

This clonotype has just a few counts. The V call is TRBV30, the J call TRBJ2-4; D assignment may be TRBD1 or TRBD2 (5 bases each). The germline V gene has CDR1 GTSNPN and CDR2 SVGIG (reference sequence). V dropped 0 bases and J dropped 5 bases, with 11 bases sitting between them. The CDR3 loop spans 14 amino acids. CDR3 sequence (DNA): TGTGCCTGGAGTGTACGAGGGGTAGAAAACATTCAGTACTTC. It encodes CAWSVRGVENIQYF. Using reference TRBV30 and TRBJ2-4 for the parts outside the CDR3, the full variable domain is SQTIHQWPATLVQPVGSPLSLECTVEGTSNPNLYWYRQAAGRGLQLLFYSVGIGQISSEVPQNLSASRPQDRQFILSSKKLLLSDSGFYLCAWSVRGVENIQYFGAGTRLSVL.

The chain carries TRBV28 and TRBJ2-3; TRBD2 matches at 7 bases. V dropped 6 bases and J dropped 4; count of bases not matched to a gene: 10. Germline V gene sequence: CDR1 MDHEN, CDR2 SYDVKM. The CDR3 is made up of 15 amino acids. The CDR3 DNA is TGTGCCAGCAGAATCCCCCGGGAGGACGCAGATACGCAGTATTTT. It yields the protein CASRIPREDADTQYF. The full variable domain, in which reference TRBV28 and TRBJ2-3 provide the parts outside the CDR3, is DVKVTQSSRYLVKRTGEKVFLECVQDMDHENMFWYRQDPGLGLRLIYFSYDVKMKEKGDIPEGYSVSREKKERFSLILESASTNQTSMYLCASRIPREDADTQYFGPGTRLTVL.

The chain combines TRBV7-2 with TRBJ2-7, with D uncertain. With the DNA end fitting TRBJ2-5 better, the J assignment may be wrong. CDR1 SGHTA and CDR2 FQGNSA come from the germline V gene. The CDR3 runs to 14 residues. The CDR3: CASSLGDLTGTQYF. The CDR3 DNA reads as TGTGCCAGCAGCTTAGGGGATTTGACGGGGACCCAGTACTTC.

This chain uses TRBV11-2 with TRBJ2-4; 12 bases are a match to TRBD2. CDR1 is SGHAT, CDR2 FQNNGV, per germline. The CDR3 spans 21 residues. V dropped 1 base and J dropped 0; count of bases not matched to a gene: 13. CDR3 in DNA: TGTGCCAGCAGCTTAGGAATAGTACTAGCGGGGGGAATACTAGCCAAAAACATTCAGTACTTC. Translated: CASSLGIVLAGGILAKNIQYF.

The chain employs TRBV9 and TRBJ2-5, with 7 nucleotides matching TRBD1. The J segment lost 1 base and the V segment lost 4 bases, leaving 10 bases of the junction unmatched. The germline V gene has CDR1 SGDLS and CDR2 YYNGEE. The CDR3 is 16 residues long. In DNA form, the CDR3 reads TGTGCCAGCAGCCCCCGACAGGGAATCTTCCAAGAGACCCAGTACTTC. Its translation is CASSPRQGIFQETQYF. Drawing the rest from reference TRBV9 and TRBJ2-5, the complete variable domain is DSGVTQTPKHLITATGQRVTLRCSPRSGDLSVYWYQQSLDQGLQFLIQYYNGEERAKGNILERFSAQQFPDLHSELNLSSLELGDSALYFCASSPRQGIFQETQYFGPGTRLLVL.

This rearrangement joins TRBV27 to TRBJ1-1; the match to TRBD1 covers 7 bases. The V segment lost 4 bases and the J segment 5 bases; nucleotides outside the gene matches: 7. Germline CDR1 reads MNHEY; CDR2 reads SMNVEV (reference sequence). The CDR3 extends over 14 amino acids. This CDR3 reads CASSYKGAVTEAFF. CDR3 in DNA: TGTGCCAGCAGTTATAAGGGGGCGGTTACTGAAGCTTTCTTT.

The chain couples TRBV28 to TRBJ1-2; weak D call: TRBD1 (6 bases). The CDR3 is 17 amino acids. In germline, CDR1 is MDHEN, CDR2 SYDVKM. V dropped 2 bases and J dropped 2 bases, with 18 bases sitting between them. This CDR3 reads CASSLRTEPRLNYGYTF. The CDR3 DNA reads TGTGCCAGCAGTTTAAGGACAGAGCCGCGACTAAACTATGGCTACACCTTC.

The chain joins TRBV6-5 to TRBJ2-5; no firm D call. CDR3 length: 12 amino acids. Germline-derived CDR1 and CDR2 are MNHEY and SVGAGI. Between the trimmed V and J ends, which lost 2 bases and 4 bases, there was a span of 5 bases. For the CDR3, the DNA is TGTGCCAGCAGTTACGTAGGAGAGACCCAGTACTTC. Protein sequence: CASSYVGETQYF.

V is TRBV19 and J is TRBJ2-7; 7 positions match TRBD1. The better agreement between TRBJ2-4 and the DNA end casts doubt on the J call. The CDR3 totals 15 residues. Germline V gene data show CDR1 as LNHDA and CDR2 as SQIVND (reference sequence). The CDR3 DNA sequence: TGTGCCAGTAGTTACTCGACAGGGTCGGGGAACATTCAGTACTTC. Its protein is CASSYSTGSGNIQYF.

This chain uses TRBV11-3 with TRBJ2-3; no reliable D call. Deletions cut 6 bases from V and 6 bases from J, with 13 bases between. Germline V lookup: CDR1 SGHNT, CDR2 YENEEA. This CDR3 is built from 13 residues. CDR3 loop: CASRGLLDDTQYF. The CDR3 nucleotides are TGTGCCAGCAGAGGGCTGTTGGATGATACGCAGTATTTT. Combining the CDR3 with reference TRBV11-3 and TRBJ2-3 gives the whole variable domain EAGVVQSPRYKIIEKKQPVAFWCNPISGHNTLYWYLQNLGQGPELLIRYENEEAVDDSQLPKDRFSAERLKGVDSTLKIQPAELGDSAVYLCASRGLLDDTQYFGPGTRLTVL.

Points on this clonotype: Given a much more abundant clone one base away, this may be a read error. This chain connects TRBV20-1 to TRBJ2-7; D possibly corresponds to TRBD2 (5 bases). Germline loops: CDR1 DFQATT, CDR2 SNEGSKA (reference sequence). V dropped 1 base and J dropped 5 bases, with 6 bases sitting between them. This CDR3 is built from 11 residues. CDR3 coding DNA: TGCAGTGCTAGAGTCGGGAACGAGCAGTACTTC. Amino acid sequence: CSARVGNEQYF.

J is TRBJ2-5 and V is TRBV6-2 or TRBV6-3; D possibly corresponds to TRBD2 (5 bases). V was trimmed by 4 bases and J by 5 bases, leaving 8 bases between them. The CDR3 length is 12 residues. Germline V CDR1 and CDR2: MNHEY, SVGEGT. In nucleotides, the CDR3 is TGTGCCAGCAGTTCTAGCTGGGAGACCCAGTACTTC. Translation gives CASSSSWETQYF.

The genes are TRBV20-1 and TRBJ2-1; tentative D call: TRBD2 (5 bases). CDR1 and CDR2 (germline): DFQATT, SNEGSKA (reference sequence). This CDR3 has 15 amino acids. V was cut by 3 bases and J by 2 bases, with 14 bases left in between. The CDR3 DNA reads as TGCAGTGCTAGCCGGAGGAGCGGCCCCTACAATGAGCAGTTCTTC. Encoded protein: CSASRRSGPYNEQFF.